Sequencing of this T cell receptor beta chain was carried out in a study of early T cells in non-severe SARS-CoV-2 infection. Via MiXCR, TCRdb re-called the 5' RACE reads, giving one row per CDR3 protein. The sample lists some 30,000 distinct CDR3 sequences, 5% to 6% occurring once. This clonotype has at least ten counts. The CDR3 covers 13 residues. Germline V gene data show CDR1 as MRHNA and CDR2 as SNTAGT. Trimming stripped 6 bases from V and 0 bases from J, with 7 bases between. This TCR derives from an adult who was a healthcare worker with PCR-confirmed SARS-CoV-2 infection or an uninfected control (not recorded which). The rearrangement uses TRBV6-4 and TRBJ2-3, with a weak D call TRBD2 (5 bases). Source material: whole blood. The CDR3 is CASSRTSTDTQYF. CDR3 nucleotides: TGTGCCAGCAGCCGGACTAGCACAGATACGCAGTATTTT.